This T cell receptor beta chain was sequenced during a study of memory CD4+ T cells and cytomegalovirus serostatus. Study-level information: Donors were healthy Belgian adults, some 10 CMV seropositive and 20 to 25 seronegative. Study-level points and caveats: CD4+ memory repertoires contained about two fifths of the roughly 160 reported CMV TCRbeta sequences.

TCRdb keeps only in-frame clones here, not all; method: immunoSEQ multiplex PCR. The data show approximately 60,000 clones, with 70% to 75% seen just once and 2.6% held by the top ten. CDR3 length equals 14 residues. CDR1 MNHEY and CDR2 SVGAGI come from the germline V gene. Trimming took off 5 bases at V and 2 bases at J, with 12 bases between the two ends. This clone has a single count. What it recognizes is unknown. Single viable CD3+CD4+CD8-CD45RO+ cells were sorted as the memory CD4+ T cells. After thawing, CD4+ T cells were positively selected. The genes are TRBV6-5 and TRBJ2-5; no reliable D call. Sequencing was done on a sample of memory CD4+ T cells from blood. The sequence came from an adult in good health and CMV-seropositive. CDR3: CASSPRPFQETQYF. Written as DNA, the CDR3 is TGTGCCAGCAGTCCCCGGCCGTTTCAAGAGACCCAGTACTTC.